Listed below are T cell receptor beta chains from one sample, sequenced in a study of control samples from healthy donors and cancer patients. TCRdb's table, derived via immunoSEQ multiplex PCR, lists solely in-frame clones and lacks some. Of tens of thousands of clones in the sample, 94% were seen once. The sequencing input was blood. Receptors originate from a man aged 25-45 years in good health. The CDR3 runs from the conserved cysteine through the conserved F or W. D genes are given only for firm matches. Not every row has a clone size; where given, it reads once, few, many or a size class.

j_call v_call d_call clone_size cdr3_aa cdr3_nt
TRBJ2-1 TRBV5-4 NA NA CASSSRDEQFF TGTGCCAGCAGCTCTAGGGATGAGCAGTTCTTC
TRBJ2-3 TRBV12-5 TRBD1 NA CASGSATGPHFTDTQYF TGTGCTAGTGGTTCCGCGACAGGGCCCCATTTCACAGATACGCAGTATTTT
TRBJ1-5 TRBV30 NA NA CAWSDGYEGDQPQHF TGTGCCTGGAGTGATGGCTACGAGGGAGATCAGCCCCAGCATTTT
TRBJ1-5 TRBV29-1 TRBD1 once CSVRQGSQPQHF TGCAGCGTTAGACAGGGGAGTCAGCCCCAGCATTTT
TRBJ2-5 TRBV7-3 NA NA CASRTGPFQETQYF TGTGCCAGCAGGACCGGCCCCTTCCAAGAGACCCAGTACTTC
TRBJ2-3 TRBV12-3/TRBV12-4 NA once CASSSLVNTQYF TGTGCCAGCAGTTCCCTCGTGAATACGCAGTATTTT
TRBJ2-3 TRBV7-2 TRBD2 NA CASSLAPYGGGGLDTQYF TGTGCCAGCAGCTTAGCCCCCTACGGCGGGGGAGGTCTGGATACGCAGTATTTT
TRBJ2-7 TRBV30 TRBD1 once CAWTTAGTGFGQYF TGTGCCTGGACCACAGCCGGGACAGGATTTGGGCAGTACTTC
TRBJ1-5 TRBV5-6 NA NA CASSLEPNQPQHF TGTGCCAGCAGCTTGGAACCTAATCAGCCCCAGCATTTT
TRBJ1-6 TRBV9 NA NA CASSPDYGYNSPLHF TGTGCCAGCAGCCCCGACTACGGGTATAATTCACCCCTCCACTTT
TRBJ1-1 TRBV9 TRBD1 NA CASSDGRGRPEAFF TGTGCCAGCAGCGATGGCAGGGGGCGACCTGAAGCTTTCTTT
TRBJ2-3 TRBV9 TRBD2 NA CASSEDTAGASTDTQYF TGTGCCAGCAGCGAGGACACGGCGGGAGCGAGCACAGATACGCAGTATTTT
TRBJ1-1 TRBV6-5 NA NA CASSTGRVAEAFF TGTGCCAGCAGCACTGGAAGGGTAGCTGAAGCTTTCTTT
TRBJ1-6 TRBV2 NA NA CASSDLGGRTLHF TGTGCCAGCAGTGATCTGGGCGGGAGGACCCTCCACTTT
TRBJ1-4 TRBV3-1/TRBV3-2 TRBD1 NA CASSRGYLGTGTTNEKLFF TGTGCCAGCAGCCGCGGATACCTTGGGACAGGAACAACTAATGAAAAACTGTTTTTT
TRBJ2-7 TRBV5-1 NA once CASRATSYEQYF TGCGCCAGCAGGGCCACGTCCTACGAGCAGTACTTC
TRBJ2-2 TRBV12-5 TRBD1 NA CASGATGVRGTGELFF TGTGCTAGTGGTGCGACAGGGGTGAGGGGCACCGGGGAGCTGTTTTTT
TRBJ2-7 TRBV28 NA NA CASSPAPYEQYF TGTGCCAGCAGTCCGGCCCCCTACGAGCAGTACTTC
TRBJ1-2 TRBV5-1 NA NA CASSPRLDYGYTF TGCGCCAGCAGCCCCCGGTTGGACTATGGCTACACCTTC
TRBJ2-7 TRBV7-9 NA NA CASSPRTASYEQYF TGTGCCAGCAGCCCCAGGACAGCCTCCTACGAGCAGTACTTC
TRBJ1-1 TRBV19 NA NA CASNGGDRDTEAFF TGTGCCTCTAATGGCGGGGATCGGGACACTGAAGCTTTCTTT
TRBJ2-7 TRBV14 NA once CASSQVGGYEQYF TGTGCCAGCAGCCAAGTGGGGGGTTACGAGCAGTACTTC
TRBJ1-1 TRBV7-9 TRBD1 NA CASRSQGAEAFF TGTGCCAGCAGATCTCAGGGGGCTGAAGCTTTCTTT
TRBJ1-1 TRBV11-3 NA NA CASSLGGMGHTEAFF TGTGCCAGCAGCTTAGGGGGGATGGGGCACACTGAAGCTTTCTTT
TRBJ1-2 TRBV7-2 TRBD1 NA CASSPSPGGFYGYTF TGTGCCAGCAGTCCGTCCCCAGGGGGCTTCTATGGCTACACCTTC
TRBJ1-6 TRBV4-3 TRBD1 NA CASSQDYRQGSSYNSPLHF TGCGCCAGCAGCCAAGATTATCGACAGGGCAGCTCCTATAATTCACCCCTCCACTTT
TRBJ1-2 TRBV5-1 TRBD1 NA CASTPGTENYGYTF TGCGCCAGCACGCCCGGGACAGAGAACTATGGCTACACCTTC
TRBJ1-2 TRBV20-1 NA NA CSASSGGGYTF TGCAGTGCTAGTAGTGGGGGTGGCTACACCTTC
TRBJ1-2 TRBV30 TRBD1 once CAWSRTGTYGYTF TGTGCCTGGAGTCGGACAGGGACCTATGGCTACACCTTC
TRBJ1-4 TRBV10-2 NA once CASRGTGRANEKLFF TGCGCCAGCAGGGGCACAGGGAGGGCTAATGAAAAACTGTTTTTT
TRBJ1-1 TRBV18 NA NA CASPPGRGQGTEAFF TGTGCCAGCCCCCCAGGGAGGGGCCAGGGCACTGAAGCTTTCTTT
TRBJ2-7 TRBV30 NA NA CAWMGGAGVYEQYF TGTGCCTGGATGGGCGGGGCCGGGGTCTACGAGCAGTACTTC
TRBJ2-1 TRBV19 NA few CASSMTARIHEQFF TGTGCCAGTAGTATGACCGCTAGGATTCATGAGCAGTTCTTC
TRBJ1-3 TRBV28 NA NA CASSGTGNTIYF TGTGCCAGCTCGGGGACCGGAAACACCATATATTTT
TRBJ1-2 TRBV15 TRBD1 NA CATSAGDRGLYTF TGTGCCACCAGCGCAGGTGACAGGGGACTCTACACCTTC
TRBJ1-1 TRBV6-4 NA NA CASSDSSGYTEAFF TGTGCCAGCAGTGACTCGTCAGGCTACACTGAAGCTTTCTTT
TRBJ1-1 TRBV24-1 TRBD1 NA CATSSGTVNTEAFF TGTGCCACCAGCTCCGGGACAGTTAACACTGAAGCTTTCTTT
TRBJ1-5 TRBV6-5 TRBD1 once CASRARQGANQPQHF TGTGCCAGCAGAGCCAGACAGGGGGCGAATCAGCCCCAGCATTTT
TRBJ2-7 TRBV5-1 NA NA CASSLNPPGVDGEQYF TGCGCCAGCAGCTTGAATCCCCCGGGGGTGGATGGAGAGCAGTACTTC
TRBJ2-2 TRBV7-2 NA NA CASSLPNTGELFF TGTGCCAGCAGCCTCCCGAACACCGGGGAGCTGTTTTTT
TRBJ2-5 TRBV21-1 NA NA CASKTSGRLQETQYF TGTGCCAGCAAGACCTCAGGAAGGCTTCAAGAGACCCAGTACTTC
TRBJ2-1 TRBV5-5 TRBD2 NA CASLRASGTEQFF TGTGCCAGCCTCCGGGCTAGCGGGACCGAGCAGTTCTTC
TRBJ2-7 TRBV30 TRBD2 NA CAWNEEAGGSGSGEQYF TGTGCCTGGAATGAAGAAGCTGGGGGTAGCGGGAGTGGGGAGCAGTACTTC
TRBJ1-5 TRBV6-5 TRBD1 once CASQPGQGAHQPQHF TGTGCCAGCCAACCCGGACAGGGGGCTCACCAGCCCCAGCATTTT
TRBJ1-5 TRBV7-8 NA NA CASSSQDSNQPQHF TGTGCCAGCAGCTCACAGGATAGCAATCAGCCCCAGCATTTT
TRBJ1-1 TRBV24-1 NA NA CATSEETEMNTEAFF TGTGCCACCAGTGAGGAGACAGAAATGAACACTGAAGCTTTCTTT
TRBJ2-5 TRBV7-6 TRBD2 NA CASSPSAGVGETQYF TGTGCCAGCAGCCCCTCAGCGGGAGTCGGGGAGACCCAGTACTTC
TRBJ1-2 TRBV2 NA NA CASSAHGYDYGYTF TGTGCCAGCAGTGCACACGGCTACGACTATGGCTACACCTTC
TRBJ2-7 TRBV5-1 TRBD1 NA CASSPRTGADEQYF TGCGCCAGCAGCCCCAGGACAGGGGCGGACGAGCAGTACTTC
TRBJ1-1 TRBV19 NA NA CASSPWALNTEAFF TGTGCCAGTAGTCCCTGGGCCCTGAACACTGAAGCTTTCTTT
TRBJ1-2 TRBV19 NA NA CASSMTSGTNYYGYTF TGTGCCAGTAGTATGACTTCCGGGACAAATTACTATGGCTACACCTTC
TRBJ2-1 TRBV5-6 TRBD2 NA CASSLQRSGAYNEQFF TGTGCCAGCAGCTTGCAGCGGAGCGGGGCCTACAATGAGCAGTTCTTC